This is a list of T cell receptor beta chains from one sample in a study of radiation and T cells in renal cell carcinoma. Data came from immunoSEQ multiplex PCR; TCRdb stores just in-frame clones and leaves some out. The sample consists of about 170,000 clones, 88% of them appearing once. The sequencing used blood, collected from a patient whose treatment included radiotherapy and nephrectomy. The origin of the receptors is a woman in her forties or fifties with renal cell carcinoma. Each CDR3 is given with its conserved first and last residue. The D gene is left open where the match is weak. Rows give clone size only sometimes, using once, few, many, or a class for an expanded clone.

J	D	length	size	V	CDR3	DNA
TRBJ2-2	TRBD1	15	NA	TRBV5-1	CASSFDRGASGELFF	TGCGCCAGCAGCTTTGACAGGGGTGCCAGCGGGGAGCTGTTTTTT
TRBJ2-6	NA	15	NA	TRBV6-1	CASTLRGSGANVLTF	TGTGCCAGCACCCTACGGGGCTCTGGGGCCAACGTCCTGACTTTC
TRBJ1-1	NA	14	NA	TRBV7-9	CASSSGEGYTEAFF	TGTGCCAGCAGCTCAGGTGAGGGGTACACTGAAGCTTTCTTT
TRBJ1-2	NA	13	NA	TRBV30	CAWSVRREWGYTF	TGTGCCTGGAGTGTTAGAAGGGAATGGGGCTACACCTTC
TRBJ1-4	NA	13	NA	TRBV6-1	CASKTGPGEKLFF	TGTGCCAGCAAAACGGGCCCAGGGGAAAAACTGTTTTTT
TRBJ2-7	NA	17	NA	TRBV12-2	CASRPEGCGQGAYEQYF	TGTGCAAGTCGCCCCGAGGGGTGCGGACAGGGGGCGTACGAGCAGTACTTC
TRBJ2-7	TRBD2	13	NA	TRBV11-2	CASSLREGGEQYF	TGTGCCAGCAGCTTAAGGGAGGGAGGGGAGCAGTACTTC
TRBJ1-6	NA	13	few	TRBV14	CASSQDQDSPLHF	TGTGCCAGCAGCCAAGATCAGGATTCACCCCTCCACTTT
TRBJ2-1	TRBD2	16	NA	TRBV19	CATGTSGGAPYNEQFF	TGTGCCACTGGGACTAGCGGGGGGGCACCCTACAATGAGCAGTTCTTC
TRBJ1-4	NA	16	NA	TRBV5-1	CASSLGPVGTNEKLFF	TGCGCCAGCAGCTTGGGACCCGTGGGGACTAATGAAAAACTGTTTTTT
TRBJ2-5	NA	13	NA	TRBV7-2	CASSGDLQETQYF	TGTGCCAGCAGCGGGGACTTGCAAGAGACCCAGTACTTC